This T cell receptor (beta chain) was documented in a study of T cell responses to AZD1222 COVID-19 vaccine. Background on the study: Whether given at about 4 or about 12 weeks, second doses were pooled. Findings of the study overall: Spike-wide coverage was observed for vaccine-associated CD4 TCRs, with dominant responses at 160-218 and 743-854.

Notes on this clone: Antigen unknown.

Germline V CDR1 and CDR2: GTSNPN, SVGIG (reference sequence). CDR3 length: 13 residues. V gave up 5 bases and J gave up 4 bases, with 14 bases separating them. TCRdb keeps only in-frame clones here, not all; method: immunoSEQ multiplex PCR. In the table there are 140,000 or so clones, around nine tenths of which are singletons. This TCR derives from an adult in good health. The sample in question was peripheral blood, obtained on day 0 of AZD1222 vaccination. The chain has TRBV30 and TRBJ1-1; no clear D gene. DNA of the CDR3: TGTGCCTGGCACCGGACCCGCCCCACTGAAGCTTTCTTT. Amino acids: CAWHRTRPTEAFF.